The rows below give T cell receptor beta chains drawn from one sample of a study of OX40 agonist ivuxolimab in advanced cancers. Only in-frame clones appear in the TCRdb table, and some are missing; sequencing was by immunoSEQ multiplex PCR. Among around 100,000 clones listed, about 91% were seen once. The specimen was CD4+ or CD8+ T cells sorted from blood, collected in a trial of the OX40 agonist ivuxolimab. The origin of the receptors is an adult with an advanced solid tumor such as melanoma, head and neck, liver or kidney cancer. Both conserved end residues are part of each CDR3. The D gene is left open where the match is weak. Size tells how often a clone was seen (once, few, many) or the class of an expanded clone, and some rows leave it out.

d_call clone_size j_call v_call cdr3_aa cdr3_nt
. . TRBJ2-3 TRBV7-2 CASSLVPSTDTQYF TGTGCCAGCAGCTTAGTTCCCTCCACAGATACGCAGTATTTT
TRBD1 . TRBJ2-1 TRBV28 CASTTSGTDSYNEQFF TGTGCCAGCACAACTTCCGGGACAGACTCCTACAATGAGCAGTTCTTC
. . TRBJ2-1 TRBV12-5 CASSGNYNEQFF TGTGCTAGTTCGGGGAACTACAATGAGCAGTTCTTC
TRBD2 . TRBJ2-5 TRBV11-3 CASSSSGSRETQYF TGTGCCAGCAGTTCTAGCGGGAGTCGGGAGACCCAGTACTTC
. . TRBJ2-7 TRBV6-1 CASSEGGGATYEQYF TGTGCCAGCAGTGAAGGTGGGGGGGCTACCTACGAGCAGTACTTC
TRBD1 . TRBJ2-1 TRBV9 CASSVVDRGSVEQFF TGTGCCAGCAGCGTAGTCGACAGGGGTAGCGTTGAGCAGTTCTTC
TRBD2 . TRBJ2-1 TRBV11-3 CASSLVGTSGRSRQFF TGTGCCAGCAGCTTAGTAGGGACTAGCGGGAGGTCACGGCAGTTCTTC
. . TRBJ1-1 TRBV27 CASSLLGTGKNTEAFF TGTGCCAGCAGTTTATTAGGGACGGGGAAGAACACTGAAGCTTTCTTT
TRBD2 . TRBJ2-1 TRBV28 CASSFFGGRTSKNEQFF TGTGCCAGCAGTTTTTTCGGGGGTCGGACTAGCAAAAATGAGCAGTTCTTC
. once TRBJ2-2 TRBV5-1 CASGQSPAGYTGELFF TGCGCCAGCGGTCAAAGCCCGGCAGGGTACACCGGGGAGCTGTTTTTT
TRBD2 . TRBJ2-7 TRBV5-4 CASSLGEGRYEQYF TGTGCCAGCAGCTTGGGGGAGGGCCGTTACGAGCAGTACTTC
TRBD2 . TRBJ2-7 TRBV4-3 CASSQWGLAGVSVAEQYF TGCGCCAGCAGCCAGTGGGGGCTAGCGGGAGTCTCAGTAGCCGAGCAGTACTTC
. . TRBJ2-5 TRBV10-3 CAISANVYQETQYF TGTGCCATCAGTGCCAACGTGTACCAAGAGACCCAGTACTTC
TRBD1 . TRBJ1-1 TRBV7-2 CASSPRTGWNTEAFF TGTGCCAGCAGCCCCCGGACAGGGTGGAACACTGAAGCTTTCTTT
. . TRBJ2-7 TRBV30 CAWSPASLYEQYF TGTGCCTGGTCGCCAGCATCTCTCTACGAGCAGTACTTC
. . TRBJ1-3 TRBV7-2 CASSLEVVSPGNTIYF TGTGCCAGCAGCTTAGAGGTCGTATCGCCAGGAAACACCATATATTTT
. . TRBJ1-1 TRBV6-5 CASSKGGMNTEAFF TGTGCCAGCAGCAAGGGGGGGATGAACACTGAAGCTTTCTTT
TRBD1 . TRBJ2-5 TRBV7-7 CASSFDRGETQYF TGTGCTAGCAGCTTCGACAGGGGAGAGACCCAGTACTTC
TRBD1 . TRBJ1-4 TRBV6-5 CASSPLRGRGEKLFF TGTGCCAGCAGTCCCCTCAGGGGGCGCGGTGAAAAACTGTTTTTT
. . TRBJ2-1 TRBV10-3 CAISTHFEGVNEQFF TGTGCCATCAGTACCCACTTTGAGGGGGTAAATGAGCAGTTCTTC
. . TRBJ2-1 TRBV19 CASIGKPGQGSSGGSYNEQFF TGTGCCAGTATAGGGAAACCGGGACAGGGGTCTAGCGGGGGCTCCTACAATGAGCAGTTCTTC
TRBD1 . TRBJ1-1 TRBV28 CASSYRDRSNTEAFF TGTGCCAGCAGTTACCGGGACAGAAGTAACACTGAAGCTTTCTTT
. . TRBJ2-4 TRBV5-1 CASSLETNKNIQYF TGCGCCAGCAGCTTGGAGACAAACAAAAACATTCAGTACTTC
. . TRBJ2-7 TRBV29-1 CSVRRDSLSYEQYF TGCAGCGTCCGCCGGGATTCTCTCTCCTACGAGCAGTACTTC
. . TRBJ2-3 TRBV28 CASSSGSTDTQYF TGTGCCAGCAGTAGCGGGAGCACAGATACGCAGTATTTT
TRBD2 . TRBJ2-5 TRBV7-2 CASRKELAGEETQYF TGTGCCAGCAGGAAAGAACTAGCGGGAGAAGAGACCCAGTACTTC
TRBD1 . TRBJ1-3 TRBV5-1 CASSLATGGNTIYF TGCGCCAGCAGCTTGGCGACAGGGGGAAACACCATATATTTT
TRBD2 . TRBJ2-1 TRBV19 CASRLAGVDEQFF TGTGCCAGTAGACTAGCGGGGGTCGATGAGCAGTTCTTC
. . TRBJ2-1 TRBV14 CASSHAGGNEQFF TGTGCCAGCAGCCATGCAGGCGGCAATGAGCAGTTCTTC
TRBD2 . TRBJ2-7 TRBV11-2 CASSSIVVSGSDEQYF TGTGCCAGCAGCTCCATCGTGGTTAGCGGGAGCGACGAGCAGTACTTC
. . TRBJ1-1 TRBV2 CASIIGSPIGAFF TGTGCCAGCATTATAGGGTCCCCAATCGGAGCTTTCTTT
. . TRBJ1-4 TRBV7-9 CATREQGIGEKLFF TGTGCCACCCGGGAACAGGGAATTGGTGAAAAACTGTTTTTT
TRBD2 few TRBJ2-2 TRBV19 CASSKREGRELFF TGTGCCAGTAGTAAGCGGGAGGGCCGTGAGCTGTTTTTT
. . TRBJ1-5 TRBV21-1 CARIRGPQHF TGTGCCAGGATCAGGGGTCCCCAGCATTTT
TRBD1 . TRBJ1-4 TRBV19 CASVDRGRKNEKLFF TGTGCCAGCGTCGACAGGGGGAGGAAGAATGAAAAACTGTTTTTT
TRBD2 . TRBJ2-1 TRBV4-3 CASSQGLAVSGEQFF TGCGCCAGCAGCCAAGGACTAGCGGTATCGGGTGAGCAGTTCTTC
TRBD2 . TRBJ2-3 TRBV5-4 CASSPGRGDTQYF TGTGCCAGCAGTCCAGGGAGGGGAGATACGCAGTATTTT
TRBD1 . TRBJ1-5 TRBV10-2 CASSEFRDRVNQPQHF TGCGCCAGCAGTGAGTTCCGGGACAGGGTGAATCAGCCCCAGCATTTT
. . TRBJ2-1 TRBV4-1 CASRADRYNEQFF TGCGCCAGCAGAGCAGACAGATACAATGAGCAGTTCTTC
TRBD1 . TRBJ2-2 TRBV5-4 CASSSRQGARAGELFF TGTGCCAGCAGCTCTCGACAGGGGGCGCGCGCCGGGGAGCTGTTTTTT
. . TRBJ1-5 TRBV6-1 CASSEGYNNQPQHF TGTGCCAGCAGTGAAGGGTACAACAATCAGCCCCAGCATTTT
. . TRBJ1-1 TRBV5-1 CASSLGHSGSPQAFF TGCGCCAGCAGCTTGGGCCACTCAGGGAGTCCTCAAGCTTTCTTT
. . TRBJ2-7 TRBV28 CASRRGGGYGSYEQYF TGTGCCAGCAGGCGGGGAGGGGGCTATGGGTCCTACGAGCAGTACTTC
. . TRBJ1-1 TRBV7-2 CASSLYGQKGTEAFF TGTGCCAGCAGCTTATACGGACAGAAAGGGACTGAAGCTTTCTTT
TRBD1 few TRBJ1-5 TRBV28 CASSRTGASNQPQHF TGTGCCAGCTCCAGGACAGGGGCGAGCAATCAGCCCCAGCATTTT
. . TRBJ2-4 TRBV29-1 CSVAKEGRAKNIQYF TGCAGCGTCGCTAAAGAGGGGCGAGCCAAAAACATTCAGTACTTC